One and the same sample provided the 6 T cell receptor beta chains below, sequenced in a study of blood T cells in healthy people across ages. A J-beta primer mix and a sample-barcoded 5' primer were used in a second PCR of about 7 to 11 cycles. TCRdb reanalysed the 5' RACE reads using MiXCR and keeps one entry per CDR3 protein. The sample has around 800,000 distinct CDR3 sequences; about 45% are singletons. The sequencing input was blood. The source of these receptors is an older man in good health.

The chain couples TRBV25-1 to TRBJ2-7; 10 bases map to TRBD2. The CDR3 sequence is 14 residues long. The germline gives CDR1 MGHDK, CDR2 SYGVNS. V shed 4 bases, J shed 5 bases, and the junction held 5 bases outside the gene matches. CDR3 protein: CASSASGRANEQYF. The DNA of the CDR3 is TGTGCCAGCAGTGCCAGCGGGAGGGCGAACGAGCAGTACTTC.

This clonotype was seen only once. The chain links TRBV12-3 or TRBV12-4 to TRBJ2-3; either TRBD1 or TRBD2 may fit D (6 bases each). Trimming shortened V by 11 bases and J by 1 base, and 28 bases separated the two germline ends. The CDR3 has 18 residues. For the CDR3, the DNA is TGTGCCGGCATTTTTGAGGGGGGTACTCTGGCCCGCACAGATACGCAGTATTTT. It translates to CAGIFEGGTLARTDTQYF.

Notes on this clonotype: One junction end disagrees with the germline gene, perhaps due to a read error. CDR3 residues: CASSLVSRSANVLAF. The CDR3 DNA follows: TGCGCCAGCAGCTTGGTGTCTAGAAGCGCCAACGTCCTGGCTTTC. J is TRBJ2-6 and V is TRBV5-1, with no clear D. This CDR3 spans 15 amino acids. Looked up from germline, CDR1 is SGHRS and CDR2 is YFSETQ.

This clonotype has only a few counts. This chain links TRBV20-1 with TRBJ2-3; TRBD2 agrees at 8 bases. In germline, CDR1 is DFQATT, CDR2 SNEGSKA (reference sequence). Germline trimming cut 2 bases from V and 6 bases from J; bases unmatched to any gene: 19. CDR3 length: 18 amino acids. The CDR3: CSARSTQRWGLGPDTQYF. The DNA for the CDR3 is TGCAGTGCTAGATCTACCCAACGTTGGGGACTAGGTCCCGATACGCAGTATTTT.

The V gene is TRBV25-1, the J gene TRBJ2-5; TRBD2 agrees at 10 bases. Trimming took 2 bases from V and 5 from J; bases not matched to a gene: 5. Germline V CDR1 and CDR2: MGHDK, SYGVNS. The CDR3 sequence is 15 residues long. The CDR3 protein is CASSEPTSGFETQYF. The CDR3 bases are TGTGCCAGCAGTGAACCGACTAGCGGGTTCGAGACCCAGTACTTC.

This clonotype was counted between two and nine times. The chain links TRBV25-1 to TRBJ2-3; D ambiguous. Per the germline V gene, CDR1 is MGHDK and CDR2 is SYGVNS. Trimming took off 2 bases at V and 0 bases at J, with 6 bases between the two ends. The CDR3 covers 14 residues. CDR3 coding DNA: TGTGCCAGCAGTGAAGGTCCTAGCACAGATACGCAGTATTTT. Protein sequence: CASSEGPSTDTQYF.